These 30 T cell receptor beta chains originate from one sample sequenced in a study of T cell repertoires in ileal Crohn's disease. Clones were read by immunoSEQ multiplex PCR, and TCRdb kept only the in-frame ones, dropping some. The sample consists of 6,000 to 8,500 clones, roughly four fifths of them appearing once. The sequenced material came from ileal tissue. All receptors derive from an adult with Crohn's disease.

The CDR3 sequence: CASSEGLVGTDTQYF. In DNA, the CDR3 is TGTGCCAGCAGCGAGGGACTAGTAGGCACAGATACGCAGTATTTT. The chain recombines TRBV5-4 with TRBJ2-3; 8 bases are a match to TRBD2. Per the germline V gene, CDR1 is SGHNT and CDR2 is YYREEE (reference sequence). Trimming took 4 bases from V and 1 from J; bases not matched to a gene: 5. CDR3 length equals 15 residues.

CDR3 nucleotides: TGTGCCAGCAGGCTAGGGACTAGCAACGATGAGCAGTTCTTC. Amino acids: CASRLGTSNDEQFF. This chain connects TRBV6-5 to TRBJ2-1, with 9 nucleotides matching TRBD2. The J segment lost 8 bases and the V segment lost 6 bases, leaving 8 bases of the junction unmatched. Germline CDR1 and CDR2: MNHEY and SVGAGI. The CDR3 contains 14 residues.

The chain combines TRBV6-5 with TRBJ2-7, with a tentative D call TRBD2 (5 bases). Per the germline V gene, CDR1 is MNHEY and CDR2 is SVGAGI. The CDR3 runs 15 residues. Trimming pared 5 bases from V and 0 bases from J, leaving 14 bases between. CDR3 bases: TGTGCCAGCAGTCGATCAAGCGGTGGCTCCTACGAGCAGTACTTC. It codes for CASSRSSGGSYEQYF.

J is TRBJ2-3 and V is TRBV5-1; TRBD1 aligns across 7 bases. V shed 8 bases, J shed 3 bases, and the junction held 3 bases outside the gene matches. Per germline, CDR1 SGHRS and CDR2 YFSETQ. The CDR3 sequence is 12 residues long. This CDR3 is CASRQGTDTQYF. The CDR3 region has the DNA TGCGCCAGTAGACAGGGAACAGATACGCAGTATTTT.

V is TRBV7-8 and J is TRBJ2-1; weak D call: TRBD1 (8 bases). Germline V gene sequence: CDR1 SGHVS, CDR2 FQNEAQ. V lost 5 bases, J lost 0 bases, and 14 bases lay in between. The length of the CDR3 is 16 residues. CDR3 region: CASSPYRGGSYNEQFF. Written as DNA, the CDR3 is TGTGCCAGCAGCCCTTACAGGGGGGGCTCCTACAATGAGCAGTTCTTC.

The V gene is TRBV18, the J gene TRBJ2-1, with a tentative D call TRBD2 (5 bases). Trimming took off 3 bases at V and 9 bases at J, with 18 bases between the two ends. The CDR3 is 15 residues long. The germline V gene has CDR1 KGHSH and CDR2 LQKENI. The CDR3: CASSPTSGHWGEQFF. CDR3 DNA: TGTGCCAGCTCACCGACGAGCGGCCATTGGGGTGAGCAGTTCTTC.

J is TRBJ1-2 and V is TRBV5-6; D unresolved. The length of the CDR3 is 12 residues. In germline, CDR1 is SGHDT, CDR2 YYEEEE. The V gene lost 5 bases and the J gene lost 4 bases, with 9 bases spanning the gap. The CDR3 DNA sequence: TGTGCCAGCAGGGGAGCGTCCTATGGCTACACCTTC. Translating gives CASRGASYGYTF.

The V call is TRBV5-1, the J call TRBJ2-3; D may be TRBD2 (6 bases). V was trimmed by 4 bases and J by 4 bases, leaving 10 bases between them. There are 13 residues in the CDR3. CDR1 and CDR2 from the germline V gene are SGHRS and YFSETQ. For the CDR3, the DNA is TGCGCCAGCAGCCCCGGGGGTCCAGATACGCAGTATTTT. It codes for CASSPGGPDTQYF.

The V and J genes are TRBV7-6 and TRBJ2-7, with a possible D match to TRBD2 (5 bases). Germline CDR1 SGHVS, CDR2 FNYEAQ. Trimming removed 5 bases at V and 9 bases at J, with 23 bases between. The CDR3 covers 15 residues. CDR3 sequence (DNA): TGTGCCAGCAGCCTAACGGCGGGCGCCGGATTGGGGCAGTACTTC. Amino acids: CASSLTAGAGLGQYF.

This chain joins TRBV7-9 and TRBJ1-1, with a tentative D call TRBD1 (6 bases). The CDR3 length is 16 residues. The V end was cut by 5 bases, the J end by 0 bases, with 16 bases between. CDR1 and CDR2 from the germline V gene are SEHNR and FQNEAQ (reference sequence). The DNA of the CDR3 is TGTGCCAGCAGCGCCGACAGGAGATTCATGAACACTGAAGCTTTCTTT. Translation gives CASSADRRFMNTEAFF.

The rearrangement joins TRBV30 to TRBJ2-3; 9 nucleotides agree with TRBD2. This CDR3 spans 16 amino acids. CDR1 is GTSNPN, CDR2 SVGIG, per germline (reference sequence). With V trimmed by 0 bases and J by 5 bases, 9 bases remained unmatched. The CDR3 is CAWSVRSGRLRDTQYF. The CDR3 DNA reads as TGTGCCTGGAGTGTACGGAGCGGGAGGCTTCGAGATACGCAGTATTTT. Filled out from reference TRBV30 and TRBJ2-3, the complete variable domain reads SQTIHQWPATLVQPVGSPLSLECTVEGTSNPNLYWYRQAAGRGLQLLFYSVGIGQISSEVPQNLSASRPQDRQFILSSKKLLLSDSGFYLCAWSVRSGRLRDTQYFGPGTRLTVL.

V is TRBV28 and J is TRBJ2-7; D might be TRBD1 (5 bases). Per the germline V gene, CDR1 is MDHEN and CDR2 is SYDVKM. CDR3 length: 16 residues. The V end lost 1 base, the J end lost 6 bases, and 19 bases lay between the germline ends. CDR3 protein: CASSLLADWLRGEQYF. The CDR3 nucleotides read TGTGCCAGCAGTTTATTGGCAGACTGGTTAAGGGGCGAGCAGTACTTC.

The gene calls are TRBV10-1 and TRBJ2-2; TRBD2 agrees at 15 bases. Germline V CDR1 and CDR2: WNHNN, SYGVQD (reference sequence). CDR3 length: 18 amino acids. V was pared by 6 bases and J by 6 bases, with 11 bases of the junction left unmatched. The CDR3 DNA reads TGCGCCAGCAGCAGGACTAGCGGGAGGGCCGAAGGACCCGGGGAGCTGTTTTTT. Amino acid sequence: CASSRTSGRAEGPGELFF.

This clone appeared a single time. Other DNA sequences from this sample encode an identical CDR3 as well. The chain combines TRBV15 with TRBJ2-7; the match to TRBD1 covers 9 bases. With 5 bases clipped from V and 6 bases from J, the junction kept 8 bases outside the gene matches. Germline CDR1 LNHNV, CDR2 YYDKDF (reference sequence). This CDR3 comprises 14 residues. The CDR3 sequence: CATSGWDRAGEQYF. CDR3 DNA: TGTGCCACCAGCGGTTGGGACAGGGCGGGCGAGCAGTACTTC. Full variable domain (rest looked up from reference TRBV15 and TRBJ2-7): DAMVIQNPRYQVTQFGKPVTLSCSQTLNHNVMYWYQQKSSQAPKLLFHYYDKDFNNEADTPDNFQSRRPNTSFCFLDIRSPGLGDTAMYLCATSGWDRAGEQYFGPGTRLTVT.

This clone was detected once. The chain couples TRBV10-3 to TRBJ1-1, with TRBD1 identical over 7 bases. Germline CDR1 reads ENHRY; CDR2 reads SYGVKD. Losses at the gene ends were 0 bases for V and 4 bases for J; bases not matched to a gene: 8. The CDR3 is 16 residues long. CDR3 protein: CAISESTHRTGTEAFF. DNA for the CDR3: TGTGCCATCAGTGAGTCGACTCATAGGACAGGCACTGAAGCTTTCTTT.

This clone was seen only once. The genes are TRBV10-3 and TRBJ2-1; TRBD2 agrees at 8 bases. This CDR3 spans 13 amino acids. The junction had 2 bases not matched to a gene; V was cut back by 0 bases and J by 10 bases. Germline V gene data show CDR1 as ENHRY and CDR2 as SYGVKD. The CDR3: CAISESSGSEQFF. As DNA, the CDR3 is TGTGCCATCAGTGAGTCCAGCGGGAGCGAGCAGTTCTTC.

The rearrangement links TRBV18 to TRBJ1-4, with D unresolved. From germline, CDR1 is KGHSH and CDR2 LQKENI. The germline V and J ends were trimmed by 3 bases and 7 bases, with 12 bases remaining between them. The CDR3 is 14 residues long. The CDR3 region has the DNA TGTGCCAGCTCACCCCCTACACGGGGTGAAAAACTGTTTTTT. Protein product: CASSPPTRGEKLFF.

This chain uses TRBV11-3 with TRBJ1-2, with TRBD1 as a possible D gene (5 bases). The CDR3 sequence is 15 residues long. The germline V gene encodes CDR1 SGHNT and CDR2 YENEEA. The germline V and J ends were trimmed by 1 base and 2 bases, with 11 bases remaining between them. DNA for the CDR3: TGTGCCAGCAGCTTAGGCAGGGAGGTCAACTATGGCTACACCTTC. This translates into CASSLGREVNYGYTF.

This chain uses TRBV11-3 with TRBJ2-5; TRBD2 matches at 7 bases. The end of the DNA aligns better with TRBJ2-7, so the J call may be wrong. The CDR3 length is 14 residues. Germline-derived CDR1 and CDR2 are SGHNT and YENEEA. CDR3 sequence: CASSLDVRGYEQYF. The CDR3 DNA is TGTGCCAGCAGCTTAGACGTGCGGGGGTACGAGCAGTACTTC.

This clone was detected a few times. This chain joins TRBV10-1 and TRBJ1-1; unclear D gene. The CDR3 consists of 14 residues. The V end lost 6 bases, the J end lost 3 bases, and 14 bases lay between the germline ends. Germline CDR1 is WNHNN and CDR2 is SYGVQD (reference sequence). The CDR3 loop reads CASREGGLHTEAFF. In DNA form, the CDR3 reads TGCGCCAGCAGGGAAGGAGGCTTGCACACTGAAGCTTTCTTT.

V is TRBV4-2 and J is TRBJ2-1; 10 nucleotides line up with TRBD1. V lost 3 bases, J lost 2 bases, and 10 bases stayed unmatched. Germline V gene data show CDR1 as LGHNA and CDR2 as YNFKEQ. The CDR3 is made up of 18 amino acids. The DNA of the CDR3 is TGTGCCAGCAGCCAGGACCCAACCGGACAGGGGGCCTACAATGAGCAGTTCTTC. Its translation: CASSQDPTGQGAYNEQFF.

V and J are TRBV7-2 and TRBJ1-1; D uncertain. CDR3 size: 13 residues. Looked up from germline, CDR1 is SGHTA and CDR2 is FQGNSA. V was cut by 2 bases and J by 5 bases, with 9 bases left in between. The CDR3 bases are TGTGCCAGCAGCTTAAAAGAGGTAACTGAAGCTTTCTTT. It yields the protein CASSLKEVTEAFF. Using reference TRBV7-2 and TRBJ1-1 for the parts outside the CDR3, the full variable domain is GAGVSQSPSNKVTEKGKDVELRCDPISGHTALYWYRQSLGQGLEFLIYFQGNSAPDKSGLPSDRFSAERTGGSVSTLTIQRTQQEDSAVYLCASSLKEVTEAFFGQGTRLTVV.

The CDR3 nucleotides are TGTGCCATCAGTGAGTCCGGGGTGGCCAACTATGGCTACACCTTC. Its protein is CAISESGVANYGYTF. This chain links TRBV10-3 with TRBJ1-2; the D is unclear. V lost 0 bases and J lost 2, with 10 bases in between. This CDR3 spans 15 amino acids. Looked up from germline, CDR1 is ENHRY and CDR2 is SYGVKD.

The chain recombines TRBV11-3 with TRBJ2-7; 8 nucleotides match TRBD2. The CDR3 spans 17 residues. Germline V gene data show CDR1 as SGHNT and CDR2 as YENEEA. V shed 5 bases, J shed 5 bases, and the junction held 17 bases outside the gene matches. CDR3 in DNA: TGTGCCAGCAGCCCCATTCCGCGGCGAAGCGGGAGTCACGAGCAGTACTTC. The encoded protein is CASSPIPRRSGSHEQYF.

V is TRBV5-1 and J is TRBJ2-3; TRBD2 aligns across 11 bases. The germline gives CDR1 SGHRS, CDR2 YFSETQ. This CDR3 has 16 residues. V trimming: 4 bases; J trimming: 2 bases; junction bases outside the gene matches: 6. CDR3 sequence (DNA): TGCGCCAGCAGCCACGGGACTAGCGGCTCCACAGATACGCAGTATTTT. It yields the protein CASSHGTSGSTDTQYF.

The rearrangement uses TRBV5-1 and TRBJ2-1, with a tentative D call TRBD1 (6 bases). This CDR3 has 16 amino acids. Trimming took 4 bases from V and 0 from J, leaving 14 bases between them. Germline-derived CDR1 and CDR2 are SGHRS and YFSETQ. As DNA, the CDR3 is TGCGCCAGCAGCCCTGACTCAGGGGTCTCCTACAATGAGCAGTTCTTC. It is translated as CASSPDSGVSYNEQFF.

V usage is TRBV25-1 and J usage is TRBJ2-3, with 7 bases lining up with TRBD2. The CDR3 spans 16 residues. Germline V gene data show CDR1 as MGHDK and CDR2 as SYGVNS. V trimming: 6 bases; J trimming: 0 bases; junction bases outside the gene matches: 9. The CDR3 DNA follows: TGTGCCAGCAGCCCCCCGGCGGGAGTTAGCACAGATACGCAGTATTTT. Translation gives CASSPPAGVSTDTQYF.

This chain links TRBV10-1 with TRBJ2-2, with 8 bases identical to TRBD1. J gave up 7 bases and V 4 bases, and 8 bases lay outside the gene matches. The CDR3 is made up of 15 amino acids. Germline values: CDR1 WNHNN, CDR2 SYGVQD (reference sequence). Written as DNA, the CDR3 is TGCGCCAGCAGTGCGGGACAGGTAGACAACGGGGAGCTGTTTTTT. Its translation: CASSAGQVDNGELFF.

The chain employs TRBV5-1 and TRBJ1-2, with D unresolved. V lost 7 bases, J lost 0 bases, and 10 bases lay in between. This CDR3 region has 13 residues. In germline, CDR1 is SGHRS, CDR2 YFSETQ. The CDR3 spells CASREGTNYGYTF. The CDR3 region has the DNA TGCGCCAGCCGGGAGGGCACTAACTATGGCTACACCTTC.

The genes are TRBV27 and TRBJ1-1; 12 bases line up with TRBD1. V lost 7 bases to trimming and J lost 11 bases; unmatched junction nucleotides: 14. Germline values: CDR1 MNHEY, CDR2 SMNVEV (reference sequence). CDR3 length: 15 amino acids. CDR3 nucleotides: TGTGCCAGCACCCCCGGGCGTGGGGACAGGGGGCTTGCTTTCTTT. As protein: CASTPGRGDRGLAFF.